This is a list of T cell receptor beta chains from one sample in a study of PD-1 and CTLA-4 blockade in melanoma. Measured with immunoSEQ multiplex PCR; TCRdb has only the in-frame clones, and not every one. The sample lists about 16,000 clones; 70% to 80% were seen once. The specimen was CD8+ T cells from peripheral blood, collected from a patient given anti-PD-1 treatment. These receptors came from a human donor with melanoma. The CDR3 runs from the conserved cysteine through the conserved F or W. The order of the fields is D gene, V gene, clone size, J gene, CDR3 protein, CDR3 DNA. A D gene is named only where the DNA matches it firmly. Size is omitted from some rows. Given values are once, few, many or a class for expanded clones.

-	TRBV5-1	few	TRBJ2-7	CASSLGPEQYF	TGCGCCAGCAGCTTGGGACCCGAGCAGTACTTC
-	TRBV27	-	TRBJ2-1	CASSLWAAYNEQFF	TGTGCCAGCAGTTTATGGGCAGCCTACAATGAGCAGTTCTTC
-	TRBV15	few	TRBJ2-7	CATSRGESSGSAHEQYF	TGTGCCACCAGCAGGGGCGAGAGCTCGGGATCTGCCCATGAGCAGTACTTC
TRBD1	TRBV6-5	-	TRBJ2-1	CASKGQGIYEQFF	TGTGCCAGCAAGGGACAGGGGATTTATGAGCAGTTCTTC
-	TRBV9	-	TRBJ1-6	CASSVQGSYNSPLHF	TGTGCCAGCAGCGTACAGGGATCCTATAATTCACCCCTCCACTTT
-	TRBV6-5	-	TRBJ2-7	CASGRGMIEQYF	TGTGCCAGCGGACGGGGGATGATCGAGCAGTACTTC
-	TRBV24-1	-	TRBJ1-2	CATSDSGFTDGYTF	TGTGCCACCAGTGATTCAGGGTTTACGGATGGCTACACCTTC
-	TRBV19	-	TRBJ1-2	CASGLGVSYGYTF	TGTGCCAGTGGCCTCGGGGTGAGCTATGGCTACACCTTC
TRBD1	TRBV19	-	TRBJ2-1	CASRNLTGGYPNEQFF	TGTGCCAGTAGAAATCTTACAGGGGGCTATCCCAATGAGCAGTTCTTC
-	TRBV4-1	-	TRBJ2-1	CASSQDMGGVINEQFF	TGCGCCAGCAGCCAAGATATGGGTGGGGTTATCAATGAGCAGTTCTTC
-	TRBV24-1	-	TRBJ2-5	CATSDGAGQDQETQYF	TGTGCCACCAGTGATGGAGCGGGACAAGACCAAGAGACCCAGTACTTC
-	TRBV27	-	TRBJ2-2	CASSLTPLANTGELFF	TGTGCCAGCAGCCTGACTCCGTTGGCGAACACCGGGGAGCTGTTTTTT
-	TRBV5-6	few	TRBJ2-1	CASSWDELGNEQFF	TGTGCCAGCAGCTGGGACGAGCTAGGAAATGAGCAGTTCTTC
-	TRBV28	once	TRBJ2-7	CASSPDIETLTYEQYF	TGTGCCAGCAGTCCTGACATAGAGACATTGACCTACGAGCAGTACTTC
TRBD2	TRBV7-9	-	TRBJ2-3	CASSYTLAGAFTDTQYF	TGTGCCAGCAGCTATACCCTAGCGGGGGCCTTCACAGATACGCAGTATTTT
-	TRBV11-2	few	TRBJ1-2	CASSLRGNYGYTF	TGTGCCAGCAGCTTACGGGGGAACTATGGCTACACCTTC
-	TRBV5-1	-	TRBJ2-3	CASSLTSLDTQYF	TGCGCCAGCAGCTTGACAAGTTTAGATACGCAGTATTTT
-	TRBV14	-	TRBJ1-1	CASSEGVFTEAFF	TGTGCCAGCAGCGAAGGGGTTTTCACTGAAGCTTTCTTT
TRBD2	TRBV29-1	-	TRBJ2-5	CSVLLAGVETQYF	TGCAGCGTACTACTAGCGGGAGTGGAGACCCAGTACTTC
TRBD2	TRBV11-2	-	TRBJ2-1	CASSGLAGYNEQFF	TGTGCCAGCAGCGGACTAGCGGGCTACAATGAGCAGTTCTTC
-	TRBV7-9	-	TRBJ2-1	CASSRDRITYNEQFF	TGTGCCAGCAGCCGAGACAGGATTACCTACAATGAGCAGTTCTTC
TRBD1	TRBV27	-	TRBJ1-1	CASTLGQGATEAFF	TGTGCCAGCACCCTGGGACAGGGGGCCACTGAAGCTTTCTTT